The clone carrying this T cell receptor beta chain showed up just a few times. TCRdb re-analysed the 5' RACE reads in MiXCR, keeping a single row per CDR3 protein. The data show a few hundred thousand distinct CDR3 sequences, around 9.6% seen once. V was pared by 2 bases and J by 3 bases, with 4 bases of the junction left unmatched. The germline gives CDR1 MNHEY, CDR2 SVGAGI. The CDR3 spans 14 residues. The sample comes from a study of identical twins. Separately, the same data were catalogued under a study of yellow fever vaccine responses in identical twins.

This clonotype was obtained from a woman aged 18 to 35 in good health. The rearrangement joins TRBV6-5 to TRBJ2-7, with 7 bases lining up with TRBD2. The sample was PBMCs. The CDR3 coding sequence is TGTGCCAGCAGTTACGGGGGGGGTCTCTACGAGCAGTACTTC. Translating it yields CASSYGGGLYEQYF.